This T cell receptor beta chain was obtained from a study of siplizumab effects on memory and regulatory T cells. Study-wide points: Researchers did not confirm the suppressive function of proliferating Tregs from siplizumab cultures. Siplizumab significantly reduced alloreactive sequences traceable to unstimulated CD4+ memory cells.

As concerns this clone: What it binds is unknown.

The CDR3 covers 14 residues. V shed 3 bases and J 5 bases; nucleotides not matched to a gene: 2. The germline gives CDR1 MDHEN, CDR2 SYDVKM. The protocol was immunoSEQ multiplex PCR, while the TCRdb copy is restricted to in-frame clones and leaves out a portion. The table has fewer than 65,000 clones, more than 85% seen once; the top ten hold 15% to 20%. The chain employs TRBV28 and TRBJ2-3; 10 positions match TRBD2. This sequence was found in a human donor in good health. The specimen was CD8+ T cells sorted from blood. The CDR3 DNA follows: TGTGCCAGCAGTTTGACTAGCGGGCTAGATACGCAGTATTTT. Translating it yields CASSLTSGLDTQYF.